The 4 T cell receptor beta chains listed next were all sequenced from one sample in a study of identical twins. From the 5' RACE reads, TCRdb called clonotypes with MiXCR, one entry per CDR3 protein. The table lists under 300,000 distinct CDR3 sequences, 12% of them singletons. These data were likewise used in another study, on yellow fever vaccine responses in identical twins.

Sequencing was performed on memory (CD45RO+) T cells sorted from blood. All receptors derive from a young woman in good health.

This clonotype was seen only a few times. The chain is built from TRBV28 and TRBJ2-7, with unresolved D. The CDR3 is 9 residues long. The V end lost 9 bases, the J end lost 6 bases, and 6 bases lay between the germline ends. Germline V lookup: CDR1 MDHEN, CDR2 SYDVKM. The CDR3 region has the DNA TGTGCCAGTGGTTCCGAGCAGTACTTC. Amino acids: CASGSEQYF.

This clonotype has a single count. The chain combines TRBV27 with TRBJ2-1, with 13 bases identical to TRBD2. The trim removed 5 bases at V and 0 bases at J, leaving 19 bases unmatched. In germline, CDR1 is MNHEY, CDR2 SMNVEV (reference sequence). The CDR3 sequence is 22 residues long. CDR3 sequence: CASSPLPPGLAGALGSYNEQFF. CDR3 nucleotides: TGTGCCAGCAGTCCATTACCCCCCGGACTAGCGGGGGCCCTCGGCTCCTACAATGAGCAGTTCTTC.

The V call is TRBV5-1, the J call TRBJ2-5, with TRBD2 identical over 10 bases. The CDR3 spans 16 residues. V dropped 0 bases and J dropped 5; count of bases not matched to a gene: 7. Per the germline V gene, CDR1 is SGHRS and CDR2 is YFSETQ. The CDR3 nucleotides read TGCGCCAGCAGCTTGGCGTCTAGCGGGGGATCGGAGACCCAGTACTTC. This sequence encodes CASSLASSGGSETQYF.

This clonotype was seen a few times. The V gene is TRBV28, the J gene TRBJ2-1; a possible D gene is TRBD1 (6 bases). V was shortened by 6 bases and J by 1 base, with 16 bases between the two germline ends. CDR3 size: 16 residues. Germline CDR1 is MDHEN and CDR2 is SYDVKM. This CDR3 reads CASSSRGGVSYNEQFF. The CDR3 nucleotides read TGTGCCAGCAGCTCCCGTGGGGGCGTTTCCTACAATGAGCAGTTCTTC.